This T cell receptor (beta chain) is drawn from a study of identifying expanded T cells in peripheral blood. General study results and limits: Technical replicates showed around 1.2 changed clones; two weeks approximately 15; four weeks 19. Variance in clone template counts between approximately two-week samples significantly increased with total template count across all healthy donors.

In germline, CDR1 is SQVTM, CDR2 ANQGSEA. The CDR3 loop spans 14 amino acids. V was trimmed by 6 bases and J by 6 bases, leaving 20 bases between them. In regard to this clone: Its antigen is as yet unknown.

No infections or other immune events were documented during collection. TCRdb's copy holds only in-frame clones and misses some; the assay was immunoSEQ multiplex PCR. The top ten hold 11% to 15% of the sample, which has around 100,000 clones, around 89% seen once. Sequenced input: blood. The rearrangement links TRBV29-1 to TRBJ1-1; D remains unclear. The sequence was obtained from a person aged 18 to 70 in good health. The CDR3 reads CSVRLAGSGAEAFF. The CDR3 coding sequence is TGCAGCGTGCGGCTTGCGGGGTCTGGGGCTGAAGCTTTCTTT.